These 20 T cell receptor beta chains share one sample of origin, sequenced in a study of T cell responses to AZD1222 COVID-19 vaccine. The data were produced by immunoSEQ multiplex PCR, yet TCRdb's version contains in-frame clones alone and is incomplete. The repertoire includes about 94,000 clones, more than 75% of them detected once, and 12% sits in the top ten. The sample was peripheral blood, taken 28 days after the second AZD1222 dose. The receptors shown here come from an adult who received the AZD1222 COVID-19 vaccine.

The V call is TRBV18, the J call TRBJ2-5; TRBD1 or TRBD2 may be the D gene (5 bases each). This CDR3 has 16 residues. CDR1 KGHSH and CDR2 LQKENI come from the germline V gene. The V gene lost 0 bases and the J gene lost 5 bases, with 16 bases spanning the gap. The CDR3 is CASSPPGRRNWETQYF. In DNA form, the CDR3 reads TGTGCCAGCTCACCACCGGGACGCCGAAACTGGGAGACCCAGTACTTC.

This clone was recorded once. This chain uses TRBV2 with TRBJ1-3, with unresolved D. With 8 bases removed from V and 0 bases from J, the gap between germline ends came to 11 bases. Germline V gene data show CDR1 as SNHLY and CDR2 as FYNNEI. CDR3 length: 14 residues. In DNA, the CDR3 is TGTGCCAGCCTCCGGGATGGCTCTGGAAACACCATATATTTT. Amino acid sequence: CASLRDGSGNTIYF.

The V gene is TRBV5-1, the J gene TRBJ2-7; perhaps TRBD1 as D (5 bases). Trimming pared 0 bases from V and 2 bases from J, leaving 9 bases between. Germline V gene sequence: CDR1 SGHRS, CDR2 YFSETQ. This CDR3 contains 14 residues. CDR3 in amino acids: CASSLEAGTYEQYF. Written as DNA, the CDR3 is TGCGCCAGCAGCTTGGAGGCAGGGACCTACGAGCAGTACTTC. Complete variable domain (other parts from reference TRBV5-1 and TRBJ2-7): KAGVTQTPRYLIKTRGQQVTLSCSPISGHRSVSWYQQTPGQGLQFLFEYFSETQRNKGNFPGRFSGRQFSNSRSEMNVSTLELGDSALYLCASSLEAGTYEQYFGPGTRLTVT.

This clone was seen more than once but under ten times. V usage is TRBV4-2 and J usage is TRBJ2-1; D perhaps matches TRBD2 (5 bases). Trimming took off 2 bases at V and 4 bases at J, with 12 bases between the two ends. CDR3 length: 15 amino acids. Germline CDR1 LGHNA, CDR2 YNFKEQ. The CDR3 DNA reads TGTGCCAGCAGCCAAAGGCTCGGGGATTACAATGAGCAGTTCTTC. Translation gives CASSQRLGDYNEQFF.

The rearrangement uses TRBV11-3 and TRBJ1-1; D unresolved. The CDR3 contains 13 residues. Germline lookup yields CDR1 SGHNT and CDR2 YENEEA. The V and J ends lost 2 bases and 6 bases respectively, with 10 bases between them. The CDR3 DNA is TGTGCCAGCAGCTTAATGGTTAGCGCTGAAGCTTTCTTT. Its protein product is CASSLMVSAEAFF.

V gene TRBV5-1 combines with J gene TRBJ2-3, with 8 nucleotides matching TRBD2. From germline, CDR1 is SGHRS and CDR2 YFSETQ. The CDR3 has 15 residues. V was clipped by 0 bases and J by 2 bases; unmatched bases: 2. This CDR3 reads CASSLERGNTDTQYF. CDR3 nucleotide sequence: TGCGCCAGCAGCTTGGAGCGGGGGAACACAGATACGCAGTATTTT.

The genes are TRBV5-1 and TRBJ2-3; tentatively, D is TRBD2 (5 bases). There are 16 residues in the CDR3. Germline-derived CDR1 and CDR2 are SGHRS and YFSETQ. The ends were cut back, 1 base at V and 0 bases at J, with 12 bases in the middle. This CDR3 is CASSLYGGLSTDTQYF. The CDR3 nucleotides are TGCGCCAGCAGCTTGTATGGTGGACTGAGCACAGATACGCAGTATTTT.

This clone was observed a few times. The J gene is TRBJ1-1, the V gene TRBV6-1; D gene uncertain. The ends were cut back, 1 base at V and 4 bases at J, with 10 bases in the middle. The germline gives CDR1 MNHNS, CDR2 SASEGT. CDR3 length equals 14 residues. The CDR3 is CASSEGQETTEAFF. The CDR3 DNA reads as TGTGCCAGCAGTGAAGGCCAAGAGACCACTGAAGCTTTCTTT.

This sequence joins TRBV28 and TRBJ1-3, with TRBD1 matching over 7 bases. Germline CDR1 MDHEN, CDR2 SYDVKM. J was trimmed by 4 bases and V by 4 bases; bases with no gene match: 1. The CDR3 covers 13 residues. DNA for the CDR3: TGTGCCAGCAGTTCAGGGGGAGGAAACACCATATATTTT. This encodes CASSSGGGNTIYF.

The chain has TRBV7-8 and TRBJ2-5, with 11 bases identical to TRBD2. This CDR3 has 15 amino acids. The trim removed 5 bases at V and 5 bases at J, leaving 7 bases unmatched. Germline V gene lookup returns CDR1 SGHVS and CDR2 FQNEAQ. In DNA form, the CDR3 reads TGTGCCAGCAGCAGACAGGGACTAGCGGAGGAGACCCAGTACTTC. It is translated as CASSRQGLAEETQYF.

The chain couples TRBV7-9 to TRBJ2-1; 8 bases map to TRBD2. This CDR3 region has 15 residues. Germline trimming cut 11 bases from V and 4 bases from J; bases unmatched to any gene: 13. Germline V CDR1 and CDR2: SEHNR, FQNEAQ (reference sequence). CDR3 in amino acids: CACDSGLAGYNEQFF. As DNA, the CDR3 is TGTGCCTGCGACTCGGGTTTAGCGGGATACAATGAGCAGTTCTTC.

The CDR3 region is CASKWSGVPKGQFF. The CDR3 DNA follows: TGTGCCAGCAAGTGGTCAGGGGTGCCTAAGGGGCAGTTCTTC. This sequence joins TRBV28 and TRBJ2-1, with D tentatively TRBD1 (6 bases). The CDR3 consists of 14 residues. V was pared by 7 bases and J by 12 bases, with 22 bases between. Germline V lookup: CDR1 MDHEN, CDR2 SYDVKM.

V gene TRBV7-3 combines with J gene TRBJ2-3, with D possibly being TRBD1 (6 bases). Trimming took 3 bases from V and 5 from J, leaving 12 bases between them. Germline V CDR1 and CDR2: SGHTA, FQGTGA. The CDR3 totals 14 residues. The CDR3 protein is CASSFGTTRDTQYF. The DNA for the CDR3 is TGTGCCAGCAGCTTCGGGACAACTAGAGATACGCAGTATTTT.

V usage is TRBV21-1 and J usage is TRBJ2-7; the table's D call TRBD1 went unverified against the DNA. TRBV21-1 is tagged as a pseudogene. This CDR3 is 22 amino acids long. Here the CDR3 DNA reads TGTGCCAGCAGCAAAAGCTCGCCGCCGACAGGGTTGTTAATGGTTTCTTCCTACGAGCAGTACTTC. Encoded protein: CASSKSSPPTGLLMVSSYEQYF.

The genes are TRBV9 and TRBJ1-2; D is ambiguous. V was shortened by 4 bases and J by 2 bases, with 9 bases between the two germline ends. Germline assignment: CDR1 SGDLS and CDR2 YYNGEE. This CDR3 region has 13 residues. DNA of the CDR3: TGTGCCAGCAGCCCCGCGGGGAACTATGGCTACACCTTC. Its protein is CASSPAGNYGYTF.

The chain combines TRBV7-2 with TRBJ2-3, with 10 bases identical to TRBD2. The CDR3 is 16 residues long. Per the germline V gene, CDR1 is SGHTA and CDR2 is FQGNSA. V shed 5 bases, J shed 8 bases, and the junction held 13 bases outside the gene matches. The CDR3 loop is CASSDPRTSGQTTQYF. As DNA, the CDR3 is TGTGCCAGCAGCGATCCTCGGACTAGCGGCCAGACTACGCAGTATTTT.

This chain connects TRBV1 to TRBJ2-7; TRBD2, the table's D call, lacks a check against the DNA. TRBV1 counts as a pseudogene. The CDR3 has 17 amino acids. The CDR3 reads CTSSQDSAGPILYEQYF. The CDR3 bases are TGCACCAGCAGCCAAGACTCGGCGGGACCCATCCTTTACGAGCAGTACTTC.

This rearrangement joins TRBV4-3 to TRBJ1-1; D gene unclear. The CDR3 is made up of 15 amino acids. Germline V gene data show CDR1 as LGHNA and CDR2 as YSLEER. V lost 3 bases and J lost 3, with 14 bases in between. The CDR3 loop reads CASSQGGAADTEAFF. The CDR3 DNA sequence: TGCGCCAGCAGCCAGGGCGGCGCTGCGGACACTGAAGCTTTCTTT.

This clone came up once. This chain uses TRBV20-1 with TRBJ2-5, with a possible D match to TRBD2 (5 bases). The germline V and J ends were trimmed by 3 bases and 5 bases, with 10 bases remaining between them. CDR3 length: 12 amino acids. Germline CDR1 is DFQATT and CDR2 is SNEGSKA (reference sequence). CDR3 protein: CSASVARETQYF. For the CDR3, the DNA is TGCAGTGCTAGTGTAGCGAGGGAGACCCAGTACTTC.

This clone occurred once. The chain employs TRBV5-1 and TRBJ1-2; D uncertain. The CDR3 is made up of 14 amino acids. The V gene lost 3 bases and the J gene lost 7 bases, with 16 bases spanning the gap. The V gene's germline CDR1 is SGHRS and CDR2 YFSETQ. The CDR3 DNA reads TGCGCCAGCAGCTACGGGAGAGGCTGGGGTGGCTACACCTTC. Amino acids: CASSYGRGWGGYTF.